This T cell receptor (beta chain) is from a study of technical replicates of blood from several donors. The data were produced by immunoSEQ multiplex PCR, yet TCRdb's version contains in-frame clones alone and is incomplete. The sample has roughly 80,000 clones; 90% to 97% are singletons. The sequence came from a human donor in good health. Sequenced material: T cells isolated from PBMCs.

The CDR3 loop is CASSQERDRVVLGTGELFF. The CDR3 DNA reads TGTGCCAGCAGCCAGGAACGGGACAGGGTTGTTTTGGGCACCGGGGAGCTGTTTTTT. The rearrangement uses TRBV14 and TRBJ2-2; 9 nucleotides line up with TRBD1. The CDR3 consists of 19 residues. J gave up 4 bases and V 3 bases, and 15 bases lay outside the gene matches. The germline V gene has CDR1 SGHDN and CDR2 FVKESK.